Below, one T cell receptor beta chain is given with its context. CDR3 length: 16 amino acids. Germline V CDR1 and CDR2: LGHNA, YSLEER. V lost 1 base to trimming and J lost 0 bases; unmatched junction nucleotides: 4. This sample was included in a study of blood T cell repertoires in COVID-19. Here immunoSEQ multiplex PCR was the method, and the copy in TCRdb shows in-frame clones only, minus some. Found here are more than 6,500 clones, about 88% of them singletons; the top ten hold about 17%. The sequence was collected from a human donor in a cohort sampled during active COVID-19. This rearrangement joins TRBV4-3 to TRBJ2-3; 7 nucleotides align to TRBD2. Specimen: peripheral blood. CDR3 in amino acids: CASSQVLAASTDTQYF. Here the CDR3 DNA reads TGCGCCAGCAGCCAAGTGCTAGCGGCTAGCACAGATACGCAGTATTTT.